This T cell receptor beta chain was retrieved from a study of T cells after posttransplantation cyclophosphamide. V was pared by 7 bases and J by 1 base, with 13 bases between. This CDR3 comprises 15 residues. Germline V gene sequence: CDR1 MNHEY, CDR2 SVGAGI. On the day of bone marrow donation, the related graft donor provided peripheral blood. This clone was recorded at least ten times. Libraries were prepared by immunoSEQ multiplex PCR; TCRdb keeps only in-frame clonotypes and omits some of them. The table lists roughly 49,000 clones, with no singletons. J is TRBJ2-2 and V is TRBV6-5, with a tentative D call TRBD1 (5 bases). This clonotype was sampled from a man between 35 and 55 years old in good health, CMV-negative, and a related stem cell transplant donor. Sequenced input: PBMCs. CDR3 nucleotide sequence: TGTGCCAGCAACCCGGACATACAGAACACCGGGGAGCTGTTTTTT. As protein: CASNPDIQNTGELFF.